This entry describes one TCR beta chain. CDR3 length: 14 amino acids. CDR1 and CDR2 from the germline V gene are MNHEY and SMNVEV (reference sequence). V gave up 6 bases and J gave up 9 bases; unmatched junction bases: 10. The sample's time point: after neoadjuvant nivolumab, at surgical resection. These data are taken from a study of neoadjuvant anti-PD-1 for oral cavity cancer. Study-wide background: Patients without progression received a fourth nivolumab dose around day 43, then surgical resection on days 50-56.

This table comes from immunoSEQ multiplex PCR, and its TCRdb copy is limited to in-frame clones, with some not included. The repertoire holds about 13,000 clones, with under 70% as singletons. The TCR was taken from a person aged 40 to 85 with oral cavity squamous cell carcinoma. The sample in question was PBMCs, obtained after nivolumab (anti-PD-1) treatment. The V and J genes are TRBV27 and TRBJ1-5; TRBD1 agrees at 8 bases. The CDR3 loop reads CASRGTGNFGPQHF. CDR3 DNA: TGTGCCAGCAGAGGGACAGGCAATTTTGGGCCCCAGCATTTT.